What follows is one TCR beta chain and its context. Its antigen is undetermined. The data were taken from a study of cytomegalovirus exposure and HLA in healthy donors. The CDR3 consists of 15 residues. Trimming removed 0 bases at V and 0 bases at J, with 9 bases between. Germline assignment: CDR1 KGHSH and CDR2 LQKENI. Vbeta (60) and Jbeta (13) primers were used in the PCR. Using immunoSEQ multiplex PCR, the repertoire was profiled, and TCRdb retains in-frame clones only, with some absent. Its clone listing holds some 72,000 clones. Notes on the study in general: Later analysis suggested links between common viral pathogens and several top significant clusters. A missense variant in DCLRE1C was later tied to TCR beta V- and J-gene trimming.

V and J are TRBV18 and TRBJ2-7; D ambiguous. The specimen sequenced was PBMCs. This receptor was identified in a man in his thirties or forties in good health and CMV-seronegative. The CDR3 DNA follows: TGTGCCAGCTCACCACCAGTCAGGTTCTCCTACGAGCAGTACTTC. Translated, it gives CASSPPVRFSYEQYF.